This TCR beta chain was obtained from a study of blood T cells in healthy people across ages. To note about this clonotype: The antigen remains undetermined.

Together with a sample-barcoded 5' primer, a J-beta primer mix was included in a second PCR lasting about 7 to 11 cycles. TCRdb fed the 5' RACE reads into MiXCR, producing one record per CDR3 protein. The sample holds over 950,000 distinct CDR3 sequences, about 51% seen once. There are 17 residues in the CDR3. The V segment lost 1 base and the J segment 6 bases; nucleotides outside the gene matches: 10. The germline CDR1 and CDR2 sequences are SGHTA and FQGNSA. Study conclusions and caveats: There was no known CMV status for donors, so expanded clonotype changes were possibly confounded. Strong correlation existed between TCR beta diversity and naive T cell percentage.

This receptor was identified in a woman aged 55-75 years in good health. The gene calls are TRBV7-2 and TRBJ2-2, with TRBD2 matching over 8 bases. The sequenced sample was blood. CDR3 in DNA: TGTGCCAGCAGCTTAGTTGCCGGGAGGGCCCGTGCCGGGGAGCTGTTTTTT. This translates into CASSLVAGRARAGELFF.